Below, one T cell receptor beta chain is given with its context. Sorted-subset replicate PCRs used 200 ng of genomic DNA. This amount corresponded to about 30,000 T cell genomes. Sequencing used immunoSEQ multiplex PCR; TCRdb keeps in-frame clones, though not all of them. The sample yields approximately 1.5 million clones, approximately 98% seen once. Trimming removed 4 bases at V and 4 bases at J, with 16 bases between. CDR1 is SNHLY and CDR2 is FYNNEI in the germline V gene. This CDR3 is built from 15 residues. Caucasian adults living in Nashville, Tennessee, provided all samples. The data belong to a study of shared clonotypes between healthy human individuals.

The TCR comes from a young man in good health. V gene TRBV2 combines with J gene TRBJ1-2; D unclear. Sequences were obtained from naive CD4+ T cells sorted from blood. The subset here: CD45RA+ positively selected. The CDR3, as DNA: TGTGCCAGCAGTGTGAAACTCATTAGCTCCTATGGCTACACCTTC. It codes for CASSVKLISSYGYTF. Complete variable domain (other parts from reference TRBV2 and TRBJ1-2): EPEVTQTPSHQVTQMGQEVILRCVPISNHLYFYWYRQILGQKVEFLVSFYNNEISEKSEIFDDQFSVERPDGSNFTLKIRSTKLEDSAMYFCASSVKLISSYGYTFGSGTRLTVV.